This T cell receptor beta chain was documented in a study of response to subunit inactivated influenza vaccine. TCRdb called the RT-PCR reads again in MiXCR, with one record for every CDR3 protein. The sample contains 500,000 to 600,000 distinct CDR3 sequences, 7.5% to 8.5% of which appear only once. In this sample, this clonotype turned up many times. Looked up from germline, CDR1 is MNHEY and CDR2 is SMNVEV (reference sequence). This CDR3 has 16 amino acids. The V gene lost 1 base and the J gene lost 0 bases, with 12 bases spanning the gap. The sequence was collected from a man aged 50 to 69 who received an inactivated influenza vaccine. Sequencing was performed on PBMCs from blood, taken around 25 months after vaccination. The V and J genes are TRBV27 and TRBJ1-1; no definite D call. CDR3 nucleotides: TGTGCCAGCAGTTTATATCCGACCGGTATGAACACTGAAGCTTTCTTT. Translation gives CASSLYPTGMNTEAFF.